This T cell receptor beta chain was identified in a study of identical twins. Germline-derived CDR1 and CDR2 are SEHNR and FQNEAQ (reference sequence). Trimming removed 3 bases from V and 3 bases from J; junction bases left unmatched: 7. This CDR3 region has 15 residues. A universal primer site arose from template switching, and cDNA bore unique molecular identifiers. TCRdb called the 5' RACE reads again in MiXCR, with one record for every CDR3 protein. Among roughly 1,500,000 distinct CDR3 sequences listed, under 35% were seen once. Findings and limits, study-wide: Zero-insertion analyses were open to partial confounding by invariant MAIT and iNKT cells. Cord blood's abundant beta clonotypes had fewer insertions, unlike memory repertoires. The authors drew conclusions from cross-sectional statistical analysis rather than following the same donors.

As for this clonotype: Its antigen is still unknown.

The clonotype was recovered from a newborn girl in good health. The sample was cord blood. The genes are TRBV7-9 and TRBJ2-7; TRBD2 aligns across 8 bases. The CDR3 loop is CASSFETSGVYEQYF. The DNA for the CDR3 is TGTGCCAGCAGCTTCGAAACTAGCGGCGTCTACGAGCAGTACTTC.